This T cell receptor (beta chain) appears in the sequencing data of a study of T cell repertoires and HLA-DP antigens (dated by TCRdb to the late 2010s). Describing the broader study: The study used an in vitro model of CD4+ T cell alloreactivity in which transduced HeLa cells presented allogeneic HLA-DP. The two alloantigens modelled structurally similar versus dissimilar alloantigens, differing from self at one and nine to ten peptide-binding groove amino acids, respectively. The three donors, two male and one female, ranged from the 18-to-29 to the 60-to-69 age band. An average DNA input of roughly 240 ng was used for sorted CD137+CD4+ samples, compared with 950 to 1,500 ng for pre-culture CD4+ samples.

The immunoSEQ multiplex PCR, with forward primers for 54 TRBV segments and reverse primers for 13 TRBJ segments, was used to amplify TCRB CDR3 regions. Pre-culture CD4+ samples were sequenced at deep resolution, targeting 200,000 T cell genomes. Sequencing of amplicons was performed on an Illumina HiSeq System, and 87 bp reads covering the CDR3 were generated. The original methods were these. Reads were corrected for PCR and sequencing errors, and CDR3 regions were defined by alignment to IMGT reference sequences. Synthetic template pools were used to estimate counts of templates and unique rearrangements. Clonality was computed as 1 minus Pielou's evenness. Richness was estimated with the Daley-Smith estimator. Repertoire overlap was measured with Morisita's index. A clone counted as low-abundance if it appeared in cultured samples but went undetected in the pre-culture repertoire of the same donor. TCRdb's version of the immuneACCESS table is confined to in-frame rearrangements and falls short of the full clone set. An unresolved V gene accounts for under half of the shortfall where checked; the remainder is of unknown origin. That table is the source of V, J and clone size, and D and trimming were worked out from the DNA. For this sample there are some 110,000 clones; 85% to 95% appear just once. Together, the top ten hold about 0.3% of the sample.

Magnetic bead negative selection was used to isolate untouched CD4+ T cells from Ficoll-separated PBMC, with an average purity of approximately 98%. Using magnetic beads, untouched CD4+ T cells were isolated from Ficoll-separated PBMC at 95% to 98% purity, with only negligible CD8+ contamination. Donors were three healthy blood donors whose buffy coats supplied peripheral blood mononuclear cells. CMV seronegative status was shared by all three donors. Genomic DNA was extracted with the DNeasy Blood & Tissue Kit. Genomic DNA from sorted CD137+CD4+ cells and from pre-culture CD4+ baseline samples of each subject was subjected to TCRB sequencing. To note about this clone: Its specific antigen is unknown. It has no much larger one-base neighbor in the sample; base qualities were not kept.

Study-wide findings and limitations: Clonality of sorted CD137+ cells was similar against both alloantigens (about 0.4) and much higher than in pre-culture samples (about 0.04). Naive and memory CD4+ repertoires were not analysed separately. The study was limited by having just a few donors, by relying on a non-physiological HeLa antigen-presenting system, and by using total CD4+ cells as responders. An average cumulative frequency of roughly 35% against one allele and 50.6% against the other was found for clones undetected before culture.

A distance of 10 bases separates the germline ends of V and J, which lose 6 bases and 1 base respectively. CDR1 MNHEY and CDR2 SMNVEV are derived from the germline V gene (reference sequence). Including the terminal cysteine and valine, the CDR3 comprises 13 residues. The only DNA kept is the CDR3, 39 bases in frame from the first base. The chain is made from TRBV27 and TRBJ2-7; matching of 6 bases hints at TRBD1 as the D gene. The sequence was collected from a woman between 18 and 30 years old in good health and CMV-seronegative. Sequenced sample: CD4+ T cells from PBMCs. CDR3 loop: CASSRGRSYEQYV. The DNA sequence follows: TGTGCCAGCAGCAGGGGCCGGTCCTACGAGCAGTACGTC.